These T cell receptor beta chains were read from a single sample in a study of T cell responses to AZD1222 COVID-19 vaccine. The assay was immunoSEQ multiplex PCR, and TCRdb's table has in-frame clones only and misses some. Of some 100,000 clones detected, 85% to 90% appear once; the ten largest clones hold about 3%. The sample was peripheral blood, taken on day 0 of AZD1222 vaccination. All receptors come from an adult in good health. Each CDR3 is given with its conserved first and last residue. The D gene is left open where the match is weak. Only part of the rows carry a size: once, few, many, or a class if the clone is expanded.

>NA|TRBJ1-5|13|NA|TRBV10-3
CAIRRDGNQPQHF
TGTGCCATCAGGCGGGACGGAAATCAGCCCCAGCATTTT
>NA|TRBJ1-3|14|NA|TRBV28
CASSFGSSGNTIYF
TGTGCCAGCAGTTTTGGATCCTCTGGAAACACCATATATTTT
>NA|TRBJ2-7|12|NA|TRBV6-1
CASSELGYEQYF
TGTGCCAGCAGTGAATTGGGATACGAGCAGTACTTC
>NA|TRBJ2-1|14|TRBD2|TRBV3-1/TRBV3-2
CASSRNRGVDEQFF
TGTGCCAGCAGCCGAAACCGGGGGGTAGATGAGCAGTTCTTC
>NA|TRBJ1-3|12|NA|TRBV29-1
CSVGGGSNTIYF
TGCAGCGTTGGAGGGGGGTCAAACACCATATATTTT
>NA|TRBJ1-3|12|NA|TRBV15
CATSRGVNTIYF
TGTGCCACCAGCAGAGGGGTTAACACCATATATTTT
>NA|TRBJ1-5|15|NA|TRBV7-2
CASSLDGRFYQPQHF
TGTGCCAGCAGCTTAGACGGGCGCTTTTATCAGCCCCAGCATTTT
>NA|TRBJ1-5|15|TRBD1|TRBV19
CASRLQGVGNQPQHF
TGTGCCAGTAGACTCCAGGGGGTTGGCAATCAGCCCCAGCATTTT
>once|TRBJ1-5|15|NA|TRBV7-9
CASTKDRYSNQPQHF
TGTGCCAGCACCAAGGACAGATATAGCAATCAGCCCCAGCATTTT
>few|TRBJ1-1|11|NA|TRBV2
CASKKALEAFF
TGTGCCAGCAAAAAAGCCCTTGAAGCTTTCTTT
>NA|TRBJ2-1|13|NA|TRBV4-2
CASSQDPFNEQFF
TGTGCCAGCAGCCAAGACCCCTTTAATGAGCAGTTCTTC
>NA|TRBJ2-1|13|TRBD1|TRBV11-1
CAILGTGNNEQFF
TGTGCCATCCTAGGGACAGGGAACAATGAGCAGTTCTTC
>NA|TRBJ1-5|14|TRBD1|TRBV19
CASSSTGGYQPQHF
TGTGCCAGTAGTTCGACAGGGGGCTATCAGCCCCAGCATTTT
>NA|TRBJ1-5|14|TRBD1|TRBV7-2
CASSSQGANQPQHF
TGTGCCAGCAGCTCTCAGGGGGCGAATCAGCCCCAGCATTTT
>NA|TRBJ2-7|14|TRBD2|TRBV28
CASSSPGLTYEQYF
TGTGCCAGCAGTTCCCCGGGACTAACCTACGAGCAGTACTTC
>NA|TRBJ1-2|15|TRBD1|TRBV7-2
CASSLEGATGYGYTF
TGTGCCAGCAGCTTAGAGGGGGCTACGGGATATGGCTACACCTTC
>NA|TRBJ2-1|16|NA|TRBV15
CATSRPRGPGYNEQFF
TGTGCCACCAGCAGGCCCCGGGGCCCCGGGTACAATGAGCAGTTCTTC
>few|TRBJ2-2|11|NA|TRBV10-3
CAISESRELFF
TGTGCCATCAGTGAGAGCCGGGAGCTGTTTTTT
>NA|TRBJ2-7|15|NA|TRBV18
CASSPRPTLTYEQYF
TGTGCCAGCTCACCACGGCCAACTCTCACCTACGAGCAGTACTTC
>NA|TRBJ1-6|16|NA|TRBV4-1
CASSQEPGRHNSPLHF
TGCGCCAGCAGCCAAGAGCCGGGTCGGCATAATTCACCCCTCCACTTT
>few|TRBJ1-3|16|NA|TRBV7-8
CASSFLGGYSGNTIYF
TGTGCCAGCAGCTTTTTGGGGGGCTACTCTGGAAACACCATATATTTT
>NA|TRBJ1-1|16|NA|TRBV5-4
CASSLGGRIMNTEAFF
TGTGCCAGCAGCCTGGGGGGACGGATCATGAACACTGAAGCTTTCTTT
>NA|TRBJ1-4|14|NA|TRBV6-5
CASSPGPVAEKLFF
TGTGCCAGCAGCCCCGGCCCCGTTGCGGAAAAACTGTTTTTT
>NA|TRBJ2-1|24|NA|TRBV21-1
CASSKYHDSIVPCSGGAGHNEQFF
TGTGCCAGCAGCAAATATCACGACTCGATAGTCCCCTGTAGCGGGGGGGCGGGCCACAATGAGCAGTTCTTC
>once|TRBJ2-5|14|NA|TRBV5-6
CASSLLGLEETQYF
TGTGCCAGCAGCTTGCTAGGGCTAGAAGAGACCCAGTACTTC
>once|TRBJ2-1|13|NA|TRBV6-5
CASTPTTGNEQFF
TGTGCCAGCACGCCTACAACGGGCAATGAGCAGTTCTTC
>NA|TRBJ1-2|14|NA|TRBV3-1/TRBV3-2
CASSQESRDYGYTF
TGTGCCAGCAGCCAAGAGTCCAGAGATTATGGCTACACCTTC
>NA|TRBJ1-4|15|NA|TRBV10-1
CASSANREWCEKLFF
TGCGCCAGCAGTGCTAACAGGGAGTGGTGTGAAAAACTGTTTTTT
>once|TRBJ2-1|15|NA|TRBV5-6
CASSSLGSSYNEQFF
TGTGCCAGCAGTAGTTTGGGGAGCTCCTACAATGAGCAGTTCTTC
>NA|TRBJ2-2|13|NA|TRBV7-9
CATQTRGTGELFF
TGTGCCACCCAGACCAGAGGGACCGGGGAGCTGTTTTTT
>NA|TRBJ2-6|20|TRBD2|TRBV7-6
CASSWDSELAGGLSANVLTF
TGTGCCAGCAGCTGGGACAGTGAGCTAGCGGGGGGTCTATCGGCCAACGTCCTGACTTTC
>NA|TRBJ1-6|14|NA|TRBV7-9
CASSLDSHGSPLHF
TGTGCCAGCAGCCTTGACAGTCACGGTTCACCCCTCCACTTT
>NA|TRBJ1-4|13|NA|TRBV10-3
CATSGATNEKLFF
TGTGCCACCTCGGGAGCCACTAATGAAAAACTGTTTTTT
>NA|TRBJ1-6|13|TRBD1|TRBV6-5
CASHKGANSPLHF
TGTGCCAGCCACAAGGGGGCTAATTCACCCCTCCACTTT
>few|TRBJ1-2|18|TRBD1|TRBV18
CASSLVVGQDTSNYGYTF
TGTGCCAGCTCACTCGTCGTTGGACAGGACACCAGTAACTATGGCTACACCTTC
>NA|TRBJ2-5|15|NA|TRBV6-5
CASSHHDLLGETQYF
TGTGCCAGCAGTCACCACGATCTCCTGGGAGAGACCCAGTACTTC
>NA|TRBJ1-6|15|NA|TRBV21-1
CASSKRGTDGSPLHF
TGTGCCAGCAGCAAACGGGGGACGGACGGTTCACCCCTCCACTTT
>NA|TRBJ1-1|15|TRBD1|TRBV7-8
CASSPDRGRNTEAFF
TGTGCCAGCAGCCCGGACAGGGGTCGGAACACTGAAGCTTTCTTT
>NA|TRBJ1-5|13|NA|TRBV30
CAWSVQGNQPQHF
TGTGCCTGGAGTGTCCAGGGGAATCAGCCCCAGCATTTT
>NA|TRBJ1-2|14|TRBD1|TRBV27
CASREGQGPYGYTF
TGTGCCAGCAGGGAAGGACAGGGTCCCTATGGCTACACCTTC
>NA|TRBJ2-5|16|TRBD2|TRBV6-7
CASSYPGLAGLETQYF
TGTGCCAGCAGTTACCCGGGACTAGCGGGGTTGGAGACCCAGTACTTC
>NA|TRBJ2-1|13|TRBD1|TRBV2
CASKVDRVAEQFF
TGTGCCAGCAAGGTGGACAGGGTGGCTGAGCAGTTCTTC
>NA|TRBJ1-4|10|NA|TRBV2
CASSLEKLFF
TGTGCCAGCAGTCTTGAAAAACTGTTTTTT
>NA|TRBJ1-4|13|NA|TRBV19
CASTRASNEKLFF
TGTGCCAGTACGAGAGCGTCTAATGAAAAACTGTTTTTT
>NA|TRBJ1-2|14|NA|TRBV10-3
CAISERVRNYGYTF
TGTGCCATCAGTGAGAGGGTCCGGAACTATGGCTACACCTTC
>NA|TRBJ1-1|13|TRBD1|TRBV7-2
CASSLAGQGVAFF
TGTGCCAGCAGCTTAGCGGGACAGGGGGTAGCTTTCTTT
>NA|TRBJ2-7|18|TRBD2|TRBV24-1
CATSVTGPPGTSPYEQYF
TGTGCCACCAGTGTTACTGGTCCGCCCGGGACTAGCCCCTACGAGCAGTACTTC
>NA|TRBJ2-6|16|NA|TRBV28
CASSSSAGSGANVLTF
TGTGCCAGCAGTTCTTCTGCAGGGTCTGGGGCCAACGTCCTGACTTTC
>NA|TRBJ2-7|16|TRBD2|TRBV29-1
CSVEMASGGGRNEQYF
TGCAGCGTTGAAATGGCTAGCGGGGGGGGCCGCAACGAGCAGTACTTC
>NA|TRBJ1-2|15|NA|TRBV5-4
CASRKKTDGDYGYTF
TGTGCCAGCAGGAAAAAAACGGACGGTGACTATGGCTACACCTTC
>NA|TRBJ1-2|13|TRBD1|TRBV27
CATHRGHNYGYTF
TGTGCCACCCACAGGGGGCACAACTATGGCTACACCTTC
>NA|TRBJ2-1|18|TRBD1|TRBV6-1
CASSEAGQGLSSYNEQFF
TGTGCCAGCAGTGAAGCGGGACAGGGCCTAAGCTCCTACAATGAGCAGTTCTTC
>NA|TRBJ1-5|15|NA|TRBV15
CATSREGGAIQPQHF
TGTGCCACCAGCAGAGAGGGGGGGGCCATACAGCCCCAGCATTTT
>NA|TRBJ2-7|15|TRBD2|TRBV6-5
CASSSPGAGNYEQYF
TGTGCCAGCAGTTCCCCCGGAGCGGGAAACTACGAGCAGTACTTC
>NA|TRBJ1-1|13|NA|TRBV18
CASSQGSNTEAFF
TGTGCCAGCTCACAGGGCTCGAACACTGAAGCTTTCTTT
>NA|TRBJ2-1|15|TRBD2|TRBV6-5
CASSPTSGGYNEQFF
TGTGCCAGCAGTCCGACTAGCGGGGGATACAATGAGCAGTTCTTC
>NA|TRBJ1-4|12|NA|TRBV19
CASSISNEKLFF
TGTGCCAGTAGTATCAGTAATGAAAAACTGTTTTTT
>NA|TRBJ2-1|15|TRBD2|TRBV6-2/TRBV6-3
CASSYLRGGYNEQFF
TGTGCCAGCAGTTACTTGCGGGGGGGATACAATGAGCAGTTCTTC
>NA|TRBJ2-7|14|NA|TRBV6-5
CASSYPPVGREQYF
TGTGCCAGCAGTTACCCTCCGGTAGGAAGGGAGCAGTACTTC